What follows are 17 T cell receptor beta chains derived from one specimen sequenced in a study of blood T cell repertoires in COVID-19. Clones were read by immunoSEQ multiplex PCR, and TCRdb kept only the in-frame ones, dropping some. The table lists around 300,000 clones, 75% to 90% of them singletons. Sequenced material: PBMCs or T cells enriched from blood (not recorded which). The receptors originated from a woman between 40 and 55 years old who had recovered from COVID-19.

V gene TRBV7-8 combines with J gene TRBJ2-2; D gene uncertain. Deletions cut 6 bases from V and 2 bases from J, with 13 bases between. Germline V gene data show CDR1 as SGHVS and CDR2 as FQNEAQ. The CDR3 loop spans 15 amino acids. The CDR3 here is CASRFSVVNTGELFF. Written as DNA, the CDR3 is TGTGCCAGCAGATTTTCGGTGGTCAACACCGGGGAGCTGTTTTTT.

V usage is TRBV3-1 (or the pseudogene TRBV3-2) and J usage is TRBJ1-2, with D possibly TRBD1 on 5 matching bases. Trimming removed 2 bases from V and 4 bases from J, with 14 bases in between. The CDR3 extends over 15 amino acids. Germline CDR1 LGHDT, CDR2 YNNKEL (reference sequence). For the CDR3, the DNA is TGTGCCAGCAGCCAAAGGGGCGGGGAGGCCTATGGCTACACCTTC. Its protein is CASSQRGGEAYGYTF.

CDR3 sequence reads: CASSFGGRARVTLHF. The DNA of the CDR3 is TGTGCCAGCAGCTTTGGTGGGAGGGCCCGGGTCACCCTCCACTTT. This chain links TRBV5-6 with TRBJ1-6; D is uncertain. The ends were cut back, 2 bases at V and 14 bases at J, with 20 bases in the middle. This CDR3 spans 15 amino acids. CDR1 is SGHDT, CDR2 YYEEEE, per germline. The full variable domain, completed using reference TRBV5-6 and TRBJ1-6, is DAGVTQSPTHLIKTRGQQVTLRCSPKSGHDTVSWYQQALGQGPQFIFQYYEEEERQRGNFPDRFSGHQFPNYSSELNVNALLLGDSALYLCASSFGGRARVTLHFGNGTRLTVT.

The genes are TRBV19 and TRBJ1-3, with 7 bases identical to TRBD1. V trimming: 5 bases; J trimming: 0 bases; junction bases outside the gene matches: 7. CDR3 length equals 16 residues. Germline values: CDR1 LNHDA, CDR2 SQIVND (reference sequence). The CDR3 here is CASSSGTVNSGNTIYF. The CDR3 DNA sequence: TGTGCCAGTAGTTCCGGGACAGTGAACTCTGGAAACACCATATATTTT.

This chain links TRBV19 with TRBJ1-5, with D possibly TRBD1 on 6 matching bases. Germline CDR1 is LNHDA and CDR2 is SQIVND (reference sequence). The CDR3 consists of 15 residues. Trimming removed 1 base at V and 6 bases at J, with 13 bases between. The chain's CDR3 is CASSIAGASGQPQHF. The CDR3 DNA follows: TGTGCCAGTAGTATAGCAGGGGCATCGGGTCAGCCCCAGCATTTT.

V and J are TRBV2 and TRBJ1-5; 7 bases fit TRBD1. Germline CDR1 reads SNHLY; CDR2 reads FYNNEI. V was clipped by 4 bases and J by 3 bases; unmatched bases: 6. The length of the CDR3 is 15 residues. The CDR3 region is CASSGGTELNQPQHF. CDR3 DNA: TGTGCCAGCAGTGGAGGGACAGAACTCAATCAGCCCCAGCATTTT.

The chain uses TRBV2 and TRBJ2-7; D perhaps matches TRBD1 (6 bases). This CDR3 has 14 amino acids. V was pared by 3 bases and J by 1 base, with 10 bases between. Per the germline V gene, CDR1 is SNHLY and CDR2 is FYNNEI. In DNA, the CDR3 is TGTGCCAGCAGTGAGCAGGGGCCTTCCTACGAGCAGTACTTC. It codes for CASSEQGPSYEQYF. Complete variable domain (other parts from reference TRBV2 and TRBJ2-7): EPEVTQTPSHQVTQMGQEVILRCVPISNHLYFYWYRQILGQKVEFLVSFYNNEISEKSEIFDDQFSVERPDGSNFTLKIRSTKLEDSAMYFCASSEQGPSYEQYFGPGTRLTVT.

The chain couples TRBV18 to TRBJ1-5; D not resolved. The ends were cut back, 6 bases at V and 4 bases at J, with 10 bases in the middle. CDR1 is KGHSH, CDR2 LQKENI, per germline. The CDR3 is 13 amino acids. The CDR3 protein is CASSREGNQPQHF. The CDR3 region has the DNA TGTGCCAGCTCCCGCGAGGGTAATCAGCCCCAGCATTTT.

V is TRBV4-1 and J is TRBJ2-5, with TRBD2 identical over 12 bases. The CDR3 is 18 residues long. V lost 0 bases and J lost 3; bases outside the gene matches: 8. Looked up from germline, CDR1 is MGHRA and CDR2 is YSYEKL. DNA for the CDR3: TGCGCCAGCAGCCAAGATAGGGGACTAGCGGGCCTAAAAGAGACCCAGTACTTC. Protein product: CASSQDRGLAGLKETQYF.

This rearrangement joins TRBV4-1 to TRBJ1-1; 7 bases agree with TRBD1. Germline V gives CDR1 MGHRA, CDR2 YSYEKL. Germline trimming cut 3 bases from V and 1 base from J; bases unmatched to any gene: 8. This CDR3 spans 16 amino acids. CDR3 in amino acids: CASSHLQGFKNTEAFF. The CDR3, as DNA: TGCGCCAGCAGCCACCTACAGGGGTTCAAGAACACTGAAGCTTTCTTT.

This chain uses TRBV11-3 with TRBJ2-1; 8 nucleotides line up with TRBD1. V was pared by 5 bases and J by 5 bases, with 8 bases of the junction left unmatched. This CDR3 has 15 amino acids. The V gene's germline CDR1 is SGHNT and CDR2 YENEEA. The CDR3 coding sequence is TGTGCCAGCAGCGTAAACAGGGGGAACCACAATGAGCAGTTCTTC. Encoded protein: CASSVNRGNHNEQFF.

The chain is built from TRBV15 and TRBJ1-3, with unresolved D. Per the germline V gene, CDR1 is LNHNV and CDR2 is YYDKDF (reference sequence). V lost 0 bases and J lost 0, with 6 bases in between. CDR3 length equals 15 residues. CDR3 bases: TGTGCCACCAGCAGAGACGGGGTCTCTGGAAACACCATATATTTT. Translation gives CATSRDGVSGNTIYF.

The chain has TRBV27 and TRBJ1-1, with 9 bases aligning to TRBD1. V gave up 8 bases and J gave up 3 bases; unmatched junction bases: 7. Germline V CDR1 and CDR2: MNHEY, SMNVEV (reference sequence). This CDR3 region has 14 residues. CDR3 nucleotide sequence: TGTGCCAGCGCGGGCCGGACAGGGGACACTGAAGCTTTCTTT. This sequence encodes CASAGRTGDTEAFF.

This chain links TRBV9 with TRBJ1-2; D gene ambiguous. Germline CDR1 is SGDLS and CDR2 is YYNGEE. This CDR3 spans 14 amino acids. Trimming stripped 3 bases from V and 5 bases from J, with 14 bases between. The CDR3 DNA follows: TGTGCCAGCAGCGGGCACACGGGTTGGTATGGCTACACCTTC. Translating gives CASSGHTGWYGYTF.

This chain's CDR3 is CSASEAGGSQPQHF. In DNA, the CDR3 is TGCAGCGCCTCGGAGGCAGGGGGTTCTCAGCCCCAGCATTTT. The V and J genes are TRBV29-1 and TRBJ1-5; 7 bases are shared with TRBD1. J was trimmed by 6 bases and V by 7 bases; bases with no gene match: 12. Germline V CDR1 and CDR2: SQVTM, ANQGSEA. CDR3 length equals 14 residues.

The chain couples TRBV29-1 to TRBJ2-7; D is undetermined. CDR3 length: 12 residues. V gave up 7 bases and J gave up 0 bases, with 10 bases separating them. Germline lookup yields CDR1 SQVTM and CDR2 ANQGSEA. The CDR3: CSAGSDSYEQYF. The CDR3 region has the DNA TGCAGCGCCGGAAGCGACTCCTACGAGCAGTACTTC.

The V gene is TRBV5-1, the J gene TRBJ1-3; unclear D gene. This CDR3 is built from 16 residues. Germline V gene lookup returns CDR1 SGHRS and CDR2 YFSETQ. The V end lost 0 bases, the J end lost 0 bases, and 10 bases lay between the germline ends. The CDR3 is CASSLDSGSSGNTIYF. CDR3 nucleotide sequence: TGCGCCAGCAGCTTGGATTCGGGAAGCTCTGGAAACACCATATATTTT. Based on the CDR3 plus reference TRBV5-1 and TRBJ1-3, the full variable domain is KAGVTQTPRYLIKTRGQQVTLSCSPISGHRSVSWYQQTPGQGLQFLFEYFSETQRNKGNFPGRFSGRQFSNSRSEMNVSTLELGDSALYLCASSLDSGSSGNTIYFGEGSWLTVV.